A selection of T cell receptor beta chains follows, all from one sample in a study of CD8 T cells in Susac syndrome. TCRdb re-called the immunoSEQ multiplex PCR reads with MiXCR, one entry per CDR3 protein. The sample holds over 140,000 distinct CDR3 sequences; approximately 95% are singletons and the top ten take 0.13% to 0.15%. The specimen was CD4+ T cells from PBMCs. The receptors derive from a human donor with Susac syndrome. Both conserved end residues are part of each CDR3. A D gene is named only where the DNA matches it firmly. A clone size is listed for some rows: how often the clone was seen (once, few, many), or a class if it is expanded.

j_call d_call v_call cdr3_length clone_size cdr3_aa cdr3_nt
TRBJ2-1 TRBD2 TRBV12-3/TRBV12-4 18 NA CASSHPGLAGGEWDEQFF TGTGCCAGCAGCCATCCGGGACTAGCGGGAGGAGAGTGGGATGAGCAGTTCTTC
TRBJ1-1 NA TRBV28 13 once CATAGVMNTEAFF TGTGCCACGGCCGGGGTCATGAACACTGAAGCTTTCTTT
TRBJ1-2 NA TRBV29-1 13 NA CSVEQWRGYGYTF TGCAGCGTTGAGCAGTGGAGGGGGTATGGCTACACCTTC
TRBJ2-5 NA TRBV13 13 NA CASSRGLKETQYF TGTGCCAGCAGCAGGGGACTTAAAGAGACCCAGTACTTC
TRBJ1-4 NA TRBV30 15 NA CAWENRAPTNEKLFF TGTGCCTGGGAAAACCGGGCTCCAACTAATGAAAAACTGTTTTTT
TRBJ1-1 NA TRBV3-1 15 NA CASSQTDRVNTEAFF TGTGCCAGCAGCCAGACGGACAGAGTGAACACTGAAGCTTTCTTT
TRBJ2-3 NA TRBV7-3 15 NA CASSPNGRSTDTQYF TGTGCCAGCAGCCCTAACGGGAGAAGCACAGATACGCAGTATTTT
TRBJ2-7 TRBD2 TRBV14 15 NA CASSYQGGLAAEQYF TGTGCCAGCAGCTATCAGGGGGGACTAGCGGCCGAGCAGTACTTC
TRBJ2-7 TRBD2 TRBV6-2/TRBV6-3 15 once CASRNGAGGGYEQYF TGTGCCAGCAGAAACGGAGCGGGAGGTGGGTACGAGCAGTACTTC
TRBJ1-1 NA TRBV3-1 15 NA CASSQVTVMNTEAFF TGTGCCAGCAGCCAAGTAACGGTGATGAACACTGAAGCTTTCTTT
TRBJ1-1 NA TRBV29-1 12 NA CSVEGATHEAFF TGCAGCGTTGAAGGGGCGACACACGAAGCTTTCTTT
TRBJ1-6 TRBD1 TRBV11-2 15 NA CASSALGQGGSPLHF TGTGCCAGCAGCGCCCTGGGACAGGGTGGATCACCCCTCCACTTT
TRBJ1-2 NA TRBV27 15 NA CASSSQGLGNYGYTF TGTGCCAGCAGTAGCCAGGGACTTGGTAACTATGGCTACACCTTC
TRBJ2-5 TRBD1 TRBV25-1 17 NA CASSEGAGTVVQETQYF TGTGCCAGCAGTGAAGGGGCCGGGACAGTCGTTCAGGAGACCCAGTACTTC
TRBJ1-2 NA TRBV28 13 once CASSSGGDYGYTF TGTGCCAGCAGCTCCGGGGGTGACTATGGCTACACCTTC
TRBJ2-6 NA TRBV2 14 NA CASSVITGANVLTF TGTGCCAGCAGTGTCATAACTGGGGCCAACGTCCTGACTTTC
TRBJ1-2 TRBD1 TRBV12-3/TRBV12-4 15 few CASSSGGQGARGYTF TGTGCCAGCAGTTCCGGAGGGCAGGGGGCAAGAGGCTACACCTTC
TRBJ1-1 TRBD1 TRBV30 13 once CAWSETGYTEAFF TGTGCCTGGAGCGAGACAGGGTACACTGAAGCTTTCTTT
TRBJ1-1 TRBD1 TRBV20-1 18 NA CSARGPAGQGMVGTEAFF TGCAGTGCTAGAGGGCCGGCGGGACAGGGGATGGTGGGCACTGAAGCTTTCTTT
TRBJ2-1 NA TRBV7-9 12 NA CASSPDYNEQFF TGTGCCAGCAGCCCCGACTACAATGAGCAGTTCTTC
TRBJ2-5 TRBD1 TRBV5-4 14 once CASSSGTGQETQYF TGTGCCAGCAGCTCCGGGACAGGCCAAGAGACCCAGTACTTC
TRBJ2-1 NA TRBV28 15 NA CASSLERAPYNEQFF TGTGCCAGCAGTTTAGAGAGGGCTCCCTACAATGAGCAGTTCTTC
TRBJ2-7 NA TRBV25-1 11 NA CASGMGYEQYF TGTGCCAGCGGGATGGGGTACGAGCAGTACTTC
TRBJ2-7 NA TRBV5-1 14 NA CASSLVGTDYEQYF TGCGCCAGCAGCTTGGTCGGCACAGACTACGAGCAGTACTTC
TRBJ2-7 NA TRBV15 14 NA CATSRDRISYEQYF TGTGCCACCAGCAGAGACCGAATCTCCTACGAGCAGTACTTC
TRBJ2-3 NA TRBV3-1 17 NA CASSQDPLYGGADTQYF TGTGCCAGCAGCCAAGATCCCCTCTATGGCGGGGCAGATACGCAGTATTTT
TRBJ1-2 NA TRBV24-1 14 NA CATSDPGLSYGYTF TGTGCCACCAGTGACCCGGGACTCAGCTATGGCTACACCTTC
TRBJ1-1 TRBD1 TRBV5-1 14 NA CASSWDRGVTEAFF TGCGCCAGCAGCTGGGACAGGGGTGTCACTGAAGCTTTCTTT
TRBJ1-5 NA TRBV7-2 14 NA CASSPDLPGQPQHF TGTGCCAGCAGCCCGGACCTACCGGGGCAGCCCCAGCATTTT
TRBJ2-7 NA TRBV6-5 15 NA CASSYSTQSPYEQYF TGTGCCAGCAGTTACTCGACCCAATCACCCTACGAGCAGTACTTC
TRBJ2-1 NA TRBV7-8 13 NA CASSGSVLVEQFF TGTGCCAGCAGCGGATCGGTCCTTGTTGAGCAGTTCTTC
TRBJ2-5 NA TRBV5-1 12 NA CASSLDPETQYF TGCGCCAGCAGCTTGGACCCAGAGACCCAGTACTTC
TRBJ2-7 NA TRBV15 15 NA CATSREQGRVYEQYF TGTGCCACCAGCAGGGAACAGGGCAGGGTCTACGAGCAGTACTTC
TRBJ1-1 TRBD1 TRBV4-1 18 NA CASSQGDGTGLGNTEAFF TGCGCCAGCAGCCAAGGTGACGGGACAGGGCTTGGGAACACTGAAGCTTTCTTT
TRBJ1-2 TRBD1 TRBV30 15 once CAWQSPGQGIYGYTF TGTGCCTGGCAATCACCGGGACAGGGGATCTATGGCTACACCTTC
TRBJ1-4 NA TRBV4-1 11 NA CASSQVGKLFF TGCGCCAGCTCCCAGGTGGGAAAACTGTTTTTT
TRBJ1-2 NA TRBV9 15 NA CASSVGGRDNYGYTF TGTGCCAGCAGCGTAGGTGGCCGTGATAACTATGGCTACACCTTC
TRBJ2-1 NA TRBV7-8 14 NA CASSYRDFSNEQFF TGTGCCAGCAGCTACCGGGACTTCTCCAATGAGCAGTTCTTC
TRBJ2-5 NA TRBV5-1 16 NA CASSYTPRDGQETQYF TGCGCCAGCAGCTACACACCGCGGGACGGCCAAGAGACCCAGTACTTC
TRBJ2-4 TRBD2 TRBV11-1 20 NA CASSLAGTSMSRLAKNIQYF TGTGCCAGCAGCTTAGCAGGGACTAGCATGTCCCGACTAGCCAAAAACATTCAGTACTTC
TRBJ2-1 NA TRBV5-1 14 NA CASSLTSNYNEQFF TGCGCCAGCAGCTTAACTAGCAATTACAATGAGCAGTTCTTC
TRBJ2-7 TRBD2 TRBV6-1 17 once CASSLRASGTSSDEQYF TGTGCCAGCAGTCTTCGGGCCTCCGGGACTAGCTCGGACGAGCAGTACTTC